What follows describes a single TCR beta chain. Its target is not known. The sample is drawn from a study of Ad26.COV2.S vaccination and SARS-CoV-2 variants. Across the study: Donor had been placed in the Ad26.COV2.S arm of the COV1001 trial. Findings of the study overall: Assessments of TCR breadth and depth may have underestimated the total T cell responses.

Treatment of the sample: about 20 received Ad26.COV2.S at low or high dose, single or two shots; roughly five received placebo; per-sample allocation not given. Samples were taken on day 63 after the first vaccine or placebo injection. Germline loops: CDR1 SEHNR, CDR2 FQNEAQ (reference sequence). V was clipped by 5 bases and J by 8 bases, with 10 bases between them. This CDR3 is 12 amino acids long. Data came from immunoSEQ multiplex PCR; TCRdb stores just in-frame clones and leaves some out. The sample gives 440,000 or so clones, 90% of which show up once; about 4.4% is in the top ten. The sequences come from peripheral blood, collected in a trial of Ad26.COV2.S vaccine versus placebo. The chain has TRBV7-9 and TRBJ2-1; D not certain. This sequence was found in a person aged 18-60 years who received the Ad26.COV2.S COVID-19 vaccine or a placebo. Here the CDR3 reads CASSPPVDEQFF. CDR3 nucleotides: TGTGCCAGCAGCCCGCCGGTGGATGAGCAGTTCTTC.